This is a list of T cell receptor beta chains from one sample in a study of T cell clones after liver transplantation. TCRdb's copy holds only in-frame clones and misses some; the assay was immunoSEQ multiplex PCR. The sample has more than 95,000 clones; 84% are singletons. Sequencing was performed on CD4+ T cells from blood, taken roughly 50 months after liver transplant. These receptors all come from a human patient who received a liver transplant. Part of the T cell pool may stem from the graft donor. CDR3s include the opening cysteine and the closing phenylalanine or tryptophan. Each record gives: D gene, clone size, J gene, V gene, CDR3 protein, CDR3 DNA. D genes are given only for firm matches. The size entry is marked missing in some rows and otherwise reads once, few, many or a size class.

-	-	TRBJ2-3	TRBV29-1	CSVGRGLETDTQYF	TGCAGCGTTGGGCGGGGTCTGGAAACAGATACGCAGTATTTT
-	-	TRBJ2-6	TRBV5-1	CASSLGGFSGANVLTF	TGCGCCAGCAGCTTAGGTGGTTTCAGTGGGGCCAACGTCCTGACTTTC
-	-	TRBJ1-2	TRBV6-5	CASRDPQGLDYGYTF	TGTGCCAGCAGAGACCCTCAGGGGTTGGACTATGGCTACACCTTC
-	-	TRBJ1-2	TRBV5-4	CASTLRGYYGYTF	TGTGCCAGCACCTTGAGGGGGTACTATGGCTACACCTTC
-	-	TRBJ2-7	TRBV7-2	CASSLAPGSYEQYF	TGTGCCAGCAGCTTAGCCCCAGGGTCCTACGAGCAGTACTTC
-	-	TRBJ2-7	TRBV21-1	CASSGGSLTYEQYF	TGTGCCAGCAGCGGGGGGAGCCTAACCTACGAGCAGTACTTC
TRBD1	once	TRBJ2-6	TRBV7-3	CASRRQGTFSGANVLTF	TGTGCCAGCAGGCGACAGGGAACTTTCTCTGGGGCCAACGTCCTGACTTTC
-	-	TRBJ1-4	TRBV29-1	CSVDGFTGVGSNEKLFF	TGCAGCGTTGATGGTTTTACGGGGGTAGGGTCTAATGAAAAACTGTTTTTT
-	-	TRBJ2-3	TRBV6-4	CASSRTLGWGTDTQYF	TGTGCCAGCAGCCGAACCTTAGGGTGGGGCACAGATACGCAGTATTTT
-	-	TRBJ2-3	TRBV19	CASSQAPGGMDF	TGTGCCAGTAGTCAGGCGCCCGGTGGAATGGATTTT
-	-	TRBJ1-2	TRBV2	CASSEGANYGYTF	TGTGCCAGCAGTGAAGGGGCTAACTATGGCTACACCTTC
-	few	TRBJ2-3	TRBV6-6	CASLPRDPRTDTQYF	TGTGCCAGCCTCCCTCGGGACCCGCGGACAGATACGCAGTATTTT
-	-	TRBJ2-1	TRBV7-2	CASSLRAVQYNEQFF	TGTGCCAGCTCCTTAAGGGCGGTTCAATACAATGAGCAGTTCTTC
-	-	TRBJ2-5	TRBV7-9	CASSTRDTSKETQYF	TGTGCCAGCAGCACCCGGGACACCTCGAAAGAGACCCAGTACTTC
-	-	TRBJ2-1	TRBV21-1	CASTDLLRGRYNEQFF	TGTGCCAGCACCGACCTCCTCCGGGGGCGCTACAATGAGCAGTTCTTC